This T cell receptor beta chain was identified in a study of blood T cell repertoires in COVID-19. Study overall: The United States, Italy and Spain were the sources of the acute and convalescent COVID-19 samples. In each case, the material was cDNA or gDNA derived from T cells, B-cell-depleted T cells, or PBMCs.

From germline, CDR1 is SGHTA and CDR2 FQGNSA. Trimming removed 5 bases at V and 3 bases at J, with 11 bases between. The CDR3 extends over 15 amino acids. How the authors handled the data: Counts of nucleated cells, estimated from reference gene primer amplification, were obtained. Profiled with immunoSEQ multiplex PCR; TCRdb holds only in-frame clones, not every one. Clone size and the V and J calls come from that table; the DNA yielded D and trimming. The repertoire holds over 100,000 clones, with about 78% as singletons. The source is a human donor in a cohort sampled during active or convalescent COVID-19. V gene TRBV7-2 combines with J gene TRBJ2-6; maybe TRBD1 (6 bases). Sequencing used peripheral blood. The CDR3 DNA reads as TGTGCCAGCAGCCCCAGGGGTCTTGGGGCCAACGTCCTGACTTTC. Encoded protein: CASSPRGLGANVLTF.